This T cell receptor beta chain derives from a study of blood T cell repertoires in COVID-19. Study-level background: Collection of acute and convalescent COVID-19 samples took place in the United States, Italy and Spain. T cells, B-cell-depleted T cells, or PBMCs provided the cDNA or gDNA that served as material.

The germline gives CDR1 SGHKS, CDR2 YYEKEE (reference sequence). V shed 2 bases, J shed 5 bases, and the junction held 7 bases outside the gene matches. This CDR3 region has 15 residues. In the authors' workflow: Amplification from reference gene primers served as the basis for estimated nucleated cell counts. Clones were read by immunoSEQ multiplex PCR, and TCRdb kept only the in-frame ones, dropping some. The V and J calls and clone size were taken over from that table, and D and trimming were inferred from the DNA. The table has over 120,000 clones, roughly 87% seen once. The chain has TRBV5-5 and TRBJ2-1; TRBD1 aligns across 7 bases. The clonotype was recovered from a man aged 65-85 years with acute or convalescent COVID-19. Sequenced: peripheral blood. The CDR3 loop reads CASSFMSGQNNEQFF. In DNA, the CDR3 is TGTGCCAGCAGCTTTATGTCGGGACAGAACAATGAGCAGTTCTTC.